A single sample is the source of the 22 T cell receptor beta chains below, sequenced in a study of control samples from healthy donors and cancer patients. Produced via immunoSEQ multiplex PCR; TCRdb's table is partial and in-frame only. Of 150,000 to 200,000 clones listed, 92% are singletons. The specimen sequenced was blood. The receptors were gathered from a woman in her 30s in good health.

The V gene is TRBV4-2, the J gene TRBJ2-5; 9 bases agree with TRBD2. The CDR3 spans 19 residues. Germline lookup yields CDR1 LGHNA and CDR2 YNFKEQ. Trimming took 0 bases from V and 5 from J; bases not matched to a gene: 16. The CDR3, as DNA: TGTGCCAGCAGCCAAGATATGATAGGCGGGAGGGCCGGTTCGGAGACCCAGTACTTC. Protein product: CASSQDMIGGRAGSETQYF.

This clone has only one observation. The chain is built from TRBV3-1 (or the pseudogene TRBV3-2) and TRBJ2-2, with 7 bases matching TRBD1. With V trimmed by 0 bases and J by 7 bases, 2 bases remained unmatched. Germline lookup yields CDR1 LGHDT and CDR2 YNNKEL (reference sequence). This CDR3 region has 14 residues. The CDR3 bases are TGTGCCAGCAGCCAAGAAGGGGGCGGCGGGGAGCTGTTTTTT. Protein product: CASSQEGGGGELFF.

The chain has TRBV21-1 and TRBJ2-1. TRBV21-1 is a pseudogene locus. The CDR3 is made up of 16 amino acids. For the CDR3, the DNA is TGTGCCAGCACTGGGACCCCGCCGGGGTCCTACAATGAGCAGTTCTTC. Protein product: CASTGTPPGSYNEQFF.

The CDR3 spells CASSFYGISGNTIYF. DNA of the CDR3: TGTGCCAGCAGCTTCTACGGTATCTCTGGAAACACCATATATTTT. The rearrangement joins TRBV5-8 to TRBJ1-3; D not resolved. The CDR3 spans 15 residues. The germline V gene encodes CDR1 SGHTS and CDR2 YDEGEE. V lost 2 bases, J lost 0 bases, and 9 bases lay in between.

The V and J genes are TRBV7-2 and TRBJ2-7; D unresolved. This CDR3 has 12 amino acids. V was trimmed by 5 bases and J by 2 bases, leaving 7 bases between them. Germline V gene lookup returns CDR1 SGHTA and CDR2 FQGNSA. The CDR3 DNA follows: TGTGCCAGCAGCCCCCCGGCCTACGAGCAGTACTTC. Its translation: CASSPPAYEQYF.

The chain recombines TRBV27 with TRBJ2-1; 7 nucleotides align to TRBD1. The V and J ends lost 2 bases and 6 bases, in that order; junction bases with no gene match: 10. This CDR3 is 16 amino acids long. Germline V gene data show CDR1 as MNHEY and CDR2 as SMNVEV (reference sequence). The CDR3 bases are TGTGCCAGCAGTTTAGGCAGCAGGGGGTCAGTCAATGAGCAGTTCTTC. Residues: CASSLGSRGSVNEQFF.

The CDR3 bases are TGTGCCAGCAGCAAGCATATATCCCACGAGCAGTACTTC. Amino acid sequence: CASSKHISHEQYF. The rearrangement links TRBV7-9 to TRBJ2-7; no definite D call. The CDR3 is 13 amino acids. Germline V gene sequence: CDR1 SEHNR, CDR2 FQNEAQ (reference sequence). V lost 5 bases, J lost 5 bases, and 13 bases lay in between.

The rearrangement joins TRBV10-1 to TRBJ2-1; D is perhaps TRBD1 or TRBD2 (5 bases each). The CDR3 totals 15 residues. Trimming pared 3 bases from V and 9 bases from J, leaving 18 bases between. The germline gives CDR1 WNHNN, CDR2 SYGVQD (reference sequence). CDR3 bases: TGCGCCAGCAGTGATGCCGGGACGGTGACCGGTGAGCAGTTCTTC. Translating gives CASSDAGTVTGEQFF.

This clone has more than one count but fewer than ten. The chain carries TRBV7-6 and TRBJ2-7; 9 positions agree with TRBD2. With 0 bases clipped from V and 5 bases from J, the junction kept 23 bases outside the gene matches. Germline-derived CDR1 and CDR2 are SGHVS and FNYEAQ. The CDR3 extends over 21 amino acids. The CDR3 region is CASSLAAGLPVASGTLNEQYF. The CDR3 DNA reads TGTGCCAGCAGCTTAGCCGCAGGACTCCCCGTGGCTAGCGGGACGTTGAACGAGCAGTACTTC.

This CDR3 is CASSSPSGRRAAFF. In nucleotides, the CDR3 is TGTGCCAGCAGTTCGCCCTCGGGACGTCGGGCGGCTTTCTTT. J is TRBJ1-1 and V is TRBV28; D is perhaps TRBD1 (5 bases). Deletions cut 4 bases from V and 11 bases from J, with 20 bases between. CDR1 MDHEN and CDR2 SYDVKM come from the germline V gene. The CDR3 has 14 residues. Combining the CDR3 with reference TRBV28 and TRBJ1-1 gives the whole variable domain DVKVTQSSRYLVKRTGEKVFLECVQDMDHENMFWYRQDPGLGLRLIYFSYDVKMKEKGDIPEGYSVSREKKERFSLILESASTNQTSMYLCASSSPSGRRAAFFGQGTRLTVV.

This clone came up once. The chain combines TRBV6-1 with TRBJ1-1; unclear D gene. The CDR3 length is 13 residues. Germline V CDR1 and CDR2: MNHNS, SASEGT. V lost 2 bases and J lost 3, with 7 bases in between. The CDR3 spells CASSEYRDTEAFF. The CDR3 DNA reads TGTGCCAGCAGTGAATACCGGGACACTGAAGCTTTCTTT.

V usage is TRBV30 and J usage is TRBJ2-1, with D unresolved. The V gene lost 0 bases and the J gene lost 0 bases, with 6 bases spanning the gap. The CDR3 spans 14 residues. Per germline, CDR1 GTSNPN and CDR2 SVGIG (reference sequence). CDR3: CAWSVGPSYNEQFF. The CDR3, as DNA: TGTGCCTGGAGTGTAGGCCCCTCCTACAATGAGCAGTTCTTC. The full variable domain, with the rest looked up from reference TRBV30 and TRBJ2-1, is SQTIHQWPATLVQPVGSPLSLECTVEGTSNPNLYWYRQAAGRGLQLLFYSVGIGQISSEVPQNLSASRPQDRQFILSSKKLLLSDSGFYLCAWSVGPSYNEQFFGPGTRLTVL.

The gene calls are TRBV5-4 and TRBJ1-1; D uncertain. Germline lookup yields CDR1 SGHNT and CDR2 YYREEE (reference sequence). This CDR3 has 13 residues. The V and J ends lost 2 bases and 6 bases respectively, with 11 bases between them. The CDR3 is CASSFYSGSEAFF. In DNA, the CDR3 is TGTGCCAGCAGCTTCTACTCAGGTTCTGAAGCTTTCTTT.

The chain combines TRBV28 with TRBJ1-2; D gene uncertain. The germline V gene encodes CDR1 MDHEN and CDR2 SYDVKM. CDR3 length equals 12 residues. Between the trimmed V and J ends, which lost 4 bases and 8 bases, there was a span of 11 bases. The chain's CDR3 is CASSYPRGGYTF. The CDR3 region has the DNA TGTGCCAGCAGTTACCCCCGAGGCGGCTACACCTTC.

V usage is TRBV6-5 and J usage is TRBJ1-1, with D possibly TRBD1 on 6 matching bases. The germline V gene encodes CDR1 MNHEY and CDR2 SVGAGI. The CDR3 length is 16 residues. V dropped 0 bases and J dropped 4 bases, with 15 bases sitting between them. CDR3 sequence: CASSYSGGRGGTEAFF. CDR3 sequence (DNA): TGTGCCAGCAGTTACTCGGGGGGGCGCGGGGGCACTGAAGCTTTCTTT.

The chain recombines TRBV3-1 (or the pseudogene TRBV3-2) with TRBJ2-1, with D possibly being TRBD1 (6 bases). CDR3 length: 15 residues. Trimming shortened V by 3 bases and J by 4 bases, and 13 bases separated the two germline ends. Germline V gene sequence: CDR1 LGHDT, CDR2 YNNKEL (reference sequence). CDR3 nucleotides: TGTGCCAGCAGCCACTCGGGACACAAATACAATGAGCAGTTCTTC. As protein: CASSHSGHKYNEQFF.

The rearrangement uses TRBV18 and TRBJ1-1; tentative D call: TRBD1 (5 bases). V lost 3 bases and J 1 base, leaving 9 bases between the germline ends. The CDR3 contains 14 residues. Germline V gene sequence: CDR1 KGHSH, CDR2 LQKENI. CDR3 loop: CASSPGTGNTEAFF. The CDR3 nucleotides are TGTGCCAGCTCACCCGGGACGGGGAACACTGAAGCTTTCTTT.

This clone was recorded once. The V gene is TRBV3-1 (or the pseudogene TRBV3-2), the J gene TRBJ2-7; D uncertain. Trimming took off 0 bases at V and 0 bases at J, with 12 bases between the two ends. Germline V gives CDR1 LGHDT, CDR2 YNNKEL (reference sequence). This CDR3 contains 16 residues. CDR3 DNA: TGTGCCAGCAGCCAAGATGATCCCTTGCGCTCCTACGAGCAGTACTTC. Translated, it gives CASSQDDPLRSYEQYF.

The chain is built from TRBV9 and TRBJ2-5; D gene unclear. Trimming left V 0 bases short and J 4 bases short, with 16 bases between. Per the germline V gene, CDR1 is SGDLS and CDR2 is YYNGEE. There are 16 residues in the CDR3. CDR3 in amino acids: CASSVGGWAPGETQYF. In DNA, the CDR3 is TGTGCCAGCAGCGTAGGGGGTTGGGCCCCGGGAGAGACCCAGTACTTC.

The rearrangement uses TRBV9 and TRBJ1-1; no firm D call. The CDR3 covers 15 residues. Trimming stripped 0 bases from V and 8 bases from J, with 17 bases between. Germline V gives CDR1 SGDLS, CDR2 YYNGEE. CDR3 sequence reads: CASSVDVDLQVEAFF. The CDR3 nucleotides are TGTGCCAGCAGCGTAGACGTAGACCTCCAGGTCGAAGCTTTCTTT.

This chain joins TRBV6-1 and TRBJ1-1; D may be TRBD1 (5 bases). The CDR3 totals 14 residues. Germline V gene sequence: CDR1 MNHNS, CDR2 SASEGT. Trimming cost V 2 bases and J 3 bases, with 10 bases left between them. The CDR3 DNA is TGTGCCAGCAGTGAACGGCAGGGTGACACTGAAGCTTTCTTT. Its translation is CASSERQGDTEAFF.

This chain joins TRBV24-1 and TRBJ1-1; D remains unclear. Trimming took off 7 bases at V and 1 base at J, with 27 bases between the two ends. The germline V gene has CDR1 KGHDR and CDR2 SFDVKD. The CDR3 sequence is 19 residues long. The CDR3 DNA reads as TGTGCCACCAGCGCAAGGAACCGAGCCAGTGTGTGGACGAACACTGAAGCTTTCTTT. This encodes CATSARNRASVWTNTEAFF.